This T cell receptor (beta chain) was profiled in a study of PD-L1 blockade in urothelial cancer. Profiled with immunoSEQ multiplex PCR; TCRdb holds only in-frame clones, not every one. The data hold fewer than 130,000 clones, with about 85% observed a single time. Per the germline V gene, CDR1 is WSHSY and CDR2 is SAAADI. This CDR3 has 15 amino acids. V was clipped by 5 bases and J by 2 bases; unmatched bases: 3. The sequence derives from a man aged 50 to 59 with urothelial cancer. V is TRBV10-2 and J is TRBJ2-1; 10 positions agree with TRBD2. Sequencing used PBMCs, obtained around atezolizumab (anti-PD-L1) treatment. CDR3 sequence reads: CASSRTSGPYNEQFF. In DNA form, the CDR3 reads TGCGCCAGCAGTCGGACTAGCGGCCCCTACAATGAGCAGTTCTTC.